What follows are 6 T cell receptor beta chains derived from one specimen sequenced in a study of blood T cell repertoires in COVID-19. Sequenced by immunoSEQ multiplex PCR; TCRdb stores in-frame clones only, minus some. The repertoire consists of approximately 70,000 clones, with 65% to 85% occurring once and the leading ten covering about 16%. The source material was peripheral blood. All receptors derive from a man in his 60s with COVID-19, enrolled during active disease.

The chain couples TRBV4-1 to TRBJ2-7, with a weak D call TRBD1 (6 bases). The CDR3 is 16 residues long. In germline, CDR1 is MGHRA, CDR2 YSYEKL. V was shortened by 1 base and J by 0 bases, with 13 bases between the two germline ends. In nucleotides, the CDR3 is TGCGCCAGCAGCCAAGCCCCGATGGACAGCTCCTACGAGCAGTACTTC. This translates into CASSQAPMDSSYEQYF.

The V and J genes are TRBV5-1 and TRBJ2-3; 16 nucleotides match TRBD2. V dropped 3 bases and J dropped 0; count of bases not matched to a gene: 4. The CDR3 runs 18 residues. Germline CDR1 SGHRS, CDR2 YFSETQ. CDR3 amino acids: CASSSGLAGGGSTDTQYF. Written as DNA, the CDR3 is TGCGCCAGCAGCTCGGGACTAGCGGGAGGGGGTAGCACAGATACGCAGTATTTT.

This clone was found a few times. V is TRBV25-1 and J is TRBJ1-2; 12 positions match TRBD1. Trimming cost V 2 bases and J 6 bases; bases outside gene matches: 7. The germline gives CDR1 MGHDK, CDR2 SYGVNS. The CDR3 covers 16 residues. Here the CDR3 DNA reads TGTGCCAGCAGTGAAAAGTATGGGGACAGGGGGCATGGCTACACCTTC. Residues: CASSEKYGDRGHGYTF.

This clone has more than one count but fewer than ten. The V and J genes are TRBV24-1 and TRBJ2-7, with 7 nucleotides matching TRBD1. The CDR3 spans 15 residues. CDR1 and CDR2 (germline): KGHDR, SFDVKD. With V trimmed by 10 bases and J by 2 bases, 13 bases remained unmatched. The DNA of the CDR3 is TGTGCCACAACTCAGACAGGGCGGAGCACCTACGAGCAGTACTTC. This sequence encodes CATTQTGRSTYEQYF.

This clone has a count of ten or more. CDR3 region: CASSAYRGGSPLHF. The CDR3 DNA sequence: TGTGCCAGCAGCGCTTACAGGGGGGGCTCACCCCTCCACTTT. The V call is TRBV3-1 (or the pseudogene TRBV3-2), the J call TRBJ1-6, with 8 bases lining up with TRBD1. Germline assignment: CDR1 LGHDT and CDR2 YNNKEL (reference sequence). Unmatched junction bases numbered 7, after V lost 5 bases and J lost 10 bases. The CDR3 runs 14 residues.

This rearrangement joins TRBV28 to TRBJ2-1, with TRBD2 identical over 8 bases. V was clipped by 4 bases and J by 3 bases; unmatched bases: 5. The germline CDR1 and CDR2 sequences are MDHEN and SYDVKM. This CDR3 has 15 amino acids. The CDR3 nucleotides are TGTGCCAGCAGTTCTGCGGGGGGCCACTACAATGAGCAGTTCTTC. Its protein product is CASSSAGGHYNEQFF.